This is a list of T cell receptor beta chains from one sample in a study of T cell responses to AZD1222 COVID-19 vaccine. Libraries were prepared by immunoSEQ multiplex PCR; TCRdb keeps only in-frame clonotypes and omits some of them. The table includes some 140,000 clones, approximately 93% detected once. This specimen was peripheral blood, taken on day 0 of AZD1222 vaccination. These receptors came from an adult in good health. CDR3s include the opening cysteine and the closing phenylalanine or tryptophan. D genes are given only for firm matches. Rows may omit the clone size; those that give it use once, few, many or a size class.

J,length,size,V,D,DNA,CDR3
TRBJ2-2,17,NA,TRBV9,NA,TGTGCCAGCAGCCCCCGGCCCGGGACACTACACACCGGGGAGCTGTTTTTT,CASSPRPGTLHTGELFF
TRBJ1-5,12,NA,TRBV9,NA,TGTGCCAGGGGGCAACGTAGTGGACCCCAGCATTTT,CARGQRSGPQHF
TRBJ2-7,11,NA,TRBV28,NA,TGTGCCAGCAGTTTACTCTACGAGCAGTACTTC,CASSLLYEQYF
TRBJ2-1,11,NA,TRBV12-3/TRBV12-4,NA,TGTGCCAGCAGTAAGAGACAGGAGCAGTTCTTC,CASSKRQEQFF
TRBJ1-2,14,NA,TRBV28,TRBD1,TGTGCCAGCAGGGGACAGGGGGGAAACTATGGCTACACCTTC,CASRGQGGNYGYTF
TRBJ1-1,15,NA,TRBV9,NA,TGTGCCAGCAGCGTAATCACGGGGAAGAAGACTGAAGCTTTCTTT,CASSVITGKKTEAFF
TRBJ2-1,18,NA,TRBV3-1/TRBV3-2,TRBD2,TGTGCCAGCAGCCAAGATTGGGCTAGCGGGAGTTTCTACAATGAGCAGTTCTTC,CASSQDWASGSFYNEQFF
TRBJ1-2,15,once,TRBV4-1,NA,TGCGCCAGCAGCCAATTCGGCGGGGGGAGTTTCGGCTACACCTTC,CASSQFGGGSFGYTF
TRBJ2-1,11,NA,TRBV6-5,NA,TGTGCCAGCAGGGGCGGCAATGAGCAGTTCTTC,CASRGGNEQFF
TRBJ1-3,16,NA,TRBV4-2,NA,TGTGCCAGCAGCCAAGATTCGCAGGGATGGGGAAACACCATATATTTT,CASSQDSQGWGNTIYF
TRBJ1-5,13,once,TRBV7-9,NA,TGTGCCAGCAGCTTAGTAGGCACTCAGCCCCAGCATTTT,CASSLVGTQPQHF
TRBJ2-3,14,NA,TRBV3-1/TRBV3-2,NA,TGTGCCAGCAGCCTCCGAGGAGGCACAGATACGCAGTATTTT,CASSLRGGTDTQYF
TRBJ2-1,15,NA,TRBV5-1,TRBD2,TGCGCCAGCGCCTTAGGGGCGGGAGGTAACAATGAGCAGTTCTTC,CASALGAGGNNEQFF
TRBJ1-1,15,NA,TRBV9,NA,TGTGCCAGCAGCGTAGGTATAGAGATGAACACTGAAGCTTTCTTT,CASSVGIEMNTEAFF
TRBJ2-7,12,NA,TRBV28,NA,TGTGCCAGCAGTCTCCGACCCGGTGGTCAGTACTTC,CASSLRPGGQYF
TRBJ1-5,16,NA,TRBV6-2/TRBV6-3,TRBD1,TGTGCCAGCAGTTTCTACAGGGGGTTAGGGGACCAGCCCCAGCATTTT,CASSFYRGLGDQPQHF
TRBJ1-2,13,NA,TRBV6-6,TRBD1,TGTGCCACCCGACAGGGGCCCAACTATGGCTACACCTTC,CATRQGPNYGYTF
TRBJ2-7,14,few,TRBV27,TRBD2,TGTGCCAGCAGTCGAGCGGGAGGCCCCTACGAGCAGTACTTC,CASSRAGGPYEQYF
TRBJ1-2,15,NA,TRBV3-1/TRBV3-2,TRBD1,TGTGCCAGCAGCCAAGCAGGGACAGGGGGTTATGGCTACACCTTC,CASSQAGTGGYGYTF
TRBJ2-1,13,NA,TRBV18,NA,TGTGCCAGCTCACCTGATCCCGACAATGAGCAGTTCTTC,CASSPDPDNEQFF
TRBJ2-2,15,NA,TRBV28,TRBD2,TGTGCCAGCAGTTTTGAGGGACTAGTAGCCGGGGAGCTGTTTTTT,CASSFEGLVAGELFF
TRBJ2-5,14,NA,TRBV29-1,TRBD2,TGCAGCGTTGCCCTAGCGGGAGTCAGGGAGACCCAGTACTTC,CSVALAGVRETQYF
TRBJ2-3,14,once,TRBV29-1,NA,TGCAGCGCGTATCAGCTAGCTAGCACAGATACGCAGTATTTT,CSAYQLASTDTQYF
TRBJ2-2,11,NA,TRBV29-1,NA,TGCAGCGTTGGGAATGCAGGGGAGCTGTTTTTT,CSVGNAGELFF
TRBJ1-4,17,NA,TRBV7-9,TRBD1,TGTGCCAGCAGCCAAGGGACAGGGGAAGGAACTAATGAAAAACTGTTTTTT,CASSQGTGEGTNEKLFF
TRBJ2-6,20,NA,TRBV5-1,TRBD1,TGCGCCAGCAGCTTGGAAACAGGGGGCCGGCTGCTCTCTGGGGCCAACGTCCTGACTTTC,CASSLETGGRLLSGANVLTF
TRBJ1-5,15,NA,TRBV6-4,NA,TGTGCCAGCAACCTGGACAGCCGGGGGAGACAGCCCCAGCATTTT,CASNLDSRGRQPQHF
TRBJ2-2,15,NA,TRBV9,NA,TGTGCCAGCAGCGCCCACGTGCGGAATATCGGGGAGCTGTTTTTT,CASSAHVRNIGELFF
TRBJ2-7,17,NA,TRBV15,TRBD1,TGTGCCACCAGCAGATACCCCTTGACAGGGGCGATCTACGAGCAGTACTTC,CATSRYPLTGAIYEQYF
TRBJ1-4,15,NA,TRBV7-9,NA,TGTGCCAGCAGCTTAGGGGGTTCTACTAATGAAAAACTGTTTTTT,CASSLGGSTNEKLFF
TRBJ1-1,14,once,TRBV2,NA,TGTGCCAGCAGCGCGCCGGCGGGGAATACTGAAGCTTTCTTT,CASSAPAGNTEAFF
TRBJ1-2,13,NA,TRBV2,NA,TGTGCCAGCAGTCTTATAGCCGGTCGAGGCTACACCTTC,CASSLIAGRGYTF
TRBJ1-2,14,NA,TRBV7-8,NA,TGTGCCAGCAGCTTTGGACGGGAGAACTATGGCTACACCTTC,CASSFGRENYGYTF
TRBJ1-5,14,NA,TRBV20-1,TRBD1,TGCAGTGCTGGTGGACAGGGAAGCAATCAGCCCCAGCATTTT,CSAGGQGSNQPQHF
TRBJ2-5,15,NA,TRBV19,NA,TGTGCCAGTAGCCTGCGGGACAGATCGCAAGAGACCCAGTACTTC,CASSLRDRSQETQYF
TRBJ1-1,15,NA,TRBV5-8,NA,TGTGCCAGCAGCTTGCTAGGTTTTCTGAAAGGAGAAGCTTTCTTT,CASSLLGFLKGEAFF
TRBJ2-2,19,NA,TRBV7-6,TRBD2,TGTGCCAGCAGCCGGCCGATGGTGGGGGGGAGACTAGCCTCCGGGGAGCTGTTTTTT,CASSRPMVGGRLASGELFF
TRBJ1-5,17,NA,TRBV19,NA,TGTGCCAGTAGTACTCTATCTCCAGGGGAGGGAAATCAGCCCCAGCATTTT,CASSTLSPGEGNQPQHF
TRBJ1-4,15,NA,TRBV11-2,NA,TGTGCCAGCAGCCAAACAGGGAGGTCAGGTGAAAAACTGTTTTTT,CASSQTGRSGEKLFF
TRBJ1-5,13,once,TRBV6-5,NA,TGTGCCAGCAGTCCTTCTTTCGATCAGCCCCAGCATTTT,CASSPSFDQPQHF
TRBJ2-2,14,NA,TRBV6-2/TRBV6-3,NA,TGTGCCAGCAGTTTTCCGACAGACACCGGGGAGCTGTTTTTT,CASSFPTDTGELFF
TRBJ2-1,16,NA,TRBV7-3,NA,TGTGCCAGCAGCCCCGTCTCCGGGGGTACCTACAATGAGCAGTTCTTC,CASSPVSGGTYNEQFF
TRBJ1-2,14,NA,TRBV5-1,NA,TGCGCCAGCAGCTTGGAAGGGGGGAACTATGGCTACACCTTC,CASSLEGGNYGYTF
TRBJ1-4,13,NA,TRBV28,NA,TGTGCCAGCAGTTTTCGGGCTAATGAAAAACTGTTTTTT,CASSFRANEKLFF
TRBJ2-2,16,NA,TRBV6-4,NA,TGTGCCAGCAGTGAAGAAGGACTAGGGGGCACCGGGGAGCTGTTTTTT,CASSEEGLGGTGELFF
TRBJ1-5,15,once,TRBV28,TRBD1,TGTGCCAGCAGTTTCGACAGGGTAAGCAATCAGCCCCAGCATTTT,CASSFDRVSNQPQHF
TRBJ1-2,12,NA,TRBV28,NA,TGTGCCAGCACCCTCCAGGGCTATGGCTACACCTTC,CASTLQGYGYTF
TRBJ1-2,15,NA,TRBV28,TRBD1,TGTGCCAGCAAAACACCCGGGACAGGGGGCGGTGGCTACACCTTC,CASKTPGTGGGGYTF
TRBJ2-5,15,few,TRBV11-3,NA,TGTGCCAGCAGCTTAGTATCCGGGCGCGGAGAGACCCAGTACTTC,CASSLVSGRGETQYF
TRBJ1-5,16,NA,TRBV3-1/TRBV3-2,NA,TGTGCCAGCAGCCAAGAACTTTTATCGGGGGGACAGCCCCAGCATTTT,CASSQELLSGGQPQHF
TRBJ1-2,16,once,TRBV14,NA,TGTGCCAGCAGCCAAGATTGGGGTTGGACGAACTATGGCTACACCTTC,CASSQDWGWTNYGYTF
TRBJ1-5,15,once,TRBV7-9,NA,TGTGCCAGCAGCCGCGGGGGCAATAGCAATCAGCCCCAGCATTTT,CASSRGGNSNQPQHF
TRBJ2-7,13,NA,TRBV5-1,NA,TGCGCCAGCAGCTTCCAGGCAGACTACGAGCAGTACTTC,CASSFQADYEQYF
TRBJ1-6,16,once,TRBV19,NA,TGTGCCAGTAGCAGGGACGATAGCTCCTATAATTCACCCCTCCACTTT,CASSRDDSSYNSPLHF